These T cell receptor beta chains were read from a single sample in a study of control samples from healthy donors and cancer patients. Some clones are missing from TCRdb's copy, which holds only in-frame ones; the method was immunoSEQ multiplex PCR. The sample shows 52,000 or so clones, around 95% of them seen only once. Source material: blood. These receptors all stem from a man aged 25-45 years in good health. The CDR3 runs from the conserved cysteine through the conserved F or W. A D gene is named only where the DNA matches it firmly. Some rows have no size entry. The others give once, few or many, or a class for an expanded clone.

CDR3nt,CDR3aa,j_gene,abundance,len,v_gene,d_gene
TGTGCCAGCAGCTTCGGACTAGCGGACACAGATACGCAGTATTTT,CASSFGLADTDTQYF,TRBJ2-3,.,15,TRBV6-2/TRBV6-3,TRBD2
TGTGCCAGCAGCGGGAGGGCCACGACTGAGCAGTACTTC,CASSGRATTEQYF,TRBJ2-7,.,13,TRBV11-3,TRBD2
TGTGCCAGCAGCTGGGGACTAGCGGGAGAGGGTAGGACTGGGGCCAACGTCCTGACTTTC,CASSWGLAGEGRTGANVLTF,TRBJ2-6,.,20,TRBV5-4,TRBD2
TGTGCCTGGAGTGCAAGGGGGAGACAAGAGACCCAGTACTTC,CAWSARGRQETQYF,TRBJ2-5,.,14,TRBV30,.
TGCGCCAGCAGCTTGAGGATGGGGGGCAGCGCAGATACGCAGTATTTT,CASSLRMGGSADTQYF,TRBJ2-3,.,16,TRBV5-1,.
TGCGCCAGCAGCCAAGAAGGGGGATACGATGGCTACACCTTC,CASSQEGGYDGYTF,TRBJ1-2,.,14,TRBV4-1,.
TGTGCCATCAGTGAGTCGAGGGGAGGGGATGAAAAACTGTTTTTT,CAISESRGGDEKLFF,TRBJ1-4,.,15,TRBV10-3,.
TGTGCCAGCAGTCTAGCGGGGGGGCCGGGGGCCAAAAACATTCAGTACTTC,CASSLAGGPGAKNIQYF,TRBJ2-4,.,17,TRBV27,TRBD2
TGCGCCAGCAGCCAAGTAGGACAGCTATATGGCTACACCTTC,CASSQVGQLYGYTF,TRBJ1-2,.,14,TRBV4-1,.
TGTGCCAGCAGCTTAGGAAGCACAGATTCCGACACCATATATTTT,CASSLGSTDSDTIYF,TRBJ1-3,once,15,TRBV7-9,.
TGTGCCAGCAAAAAAGGGGTGCGCAATCAGCCCCAGCATTTT,CASKKGVRNQPQHF,TRBJ1-5,.,14,TRBV28,.
TGTGCCAGCAGCTTAGTGGGCAGGGTTCAAGATACGCAGTATTTT,CASSLVGRVQDTQYF,TRBJ2-3,.,15,TRBV13,.
TGTGCCAGCAGCCTAAGGTCGGGGGCTAGCAATCAGCCCCAGCATTTT,CASSLRSGASNQPQHF,TRBJ1-5,few,16,TRBV7-8,.
TGTGCCAGCTCACCAGGTGGAGAGACCCAGTACTTC,CASSPGGETQYF,TRBJ2-5,.,12,TRBV18,.
TGTGCCAGCAGCTCGACTTGGACGGGGGGCTACACCTTC,CASSSTWTGGYTF,TRBJ1-2,.,13,TRBV7-9,.
TGTGCCAGCAGCTGGGGACAGATGAACACTGAAGCTTTCTTT,CASSWGQMNTEAFF,TRBJ1-1,.,14,TRBV5-6,TRBD1
TGTGCCAGCAGCTTCAGGCAGGGGAATTCACCCCTCCACTTT,CASSFRQGNSPLHF,TRBJ1-6,.,14,TRBV3-1/TRBV3-2,.
TGTGCCAGTAGTTTCACAGGGGGCACCAATTCACCCCTCCACTTT,CASSFTGGTNSPLHF,TRBJ1-6,.,15,TRBV19,TRBD1
TGTGCCAGCAGCTTAGGACTAGCGAGGCTAACAGATACGCAGTATTTT,CASSLGLARLTDTQYF,TRBJ2-3,.,16,TRBV7-9,TRBD2
TGTGCCAGCAGCTTGGCCGGGGGGGGGAGGGCCTACGAGCAGTACTTC,CASSLAGGGRAYEQYF,TRBJ2-7,once,16,TRBV5-4,TRBD2
TGTGCCAGCAGCAAAGCTCGAGGACAGGGACGCAATCAGCCCCAGCATTTT,CASSKARGQGRNQPQHF,TRBJ1-5,.,17,TRBV21-1,.
TGCGCCAGCAGCCAAGATCCCGGGACAGGTAGCTATGGCTACACCTTC,CASSQDPGTGSYGYTF,TRBJ1-2,.,16,TRBV4-1,TRBD1
TGTGCCTGGAGCCAGGGACAGGTTAACTATGGCTACACCTTC,CAWSQGQVNYGYTF,TRBJ1-2,.,14,TRBV30,TRBD1
TGCGCCAGCAGTTCAGGCCCTCGCTCCGGCTACACCTTC,CASSSGPRSGYTF,TRBJ1-2,once,13,TRBV10-1,.
TGTGCCAGTAGTTGGGCAGCAACTAATGAAAAACTGTTTTTT,CASSWAATNEKLFF,TRBJ1-4,.,14,TRBV19,.
TGTGCCAGCAGCCAATCAGGCACTGAAGCTTTCTTT,CASSQSGTEAFF,TRBJ1-1,.,12,TRBV3-1/TRBV3-2,.
TGTGCCAGCAGCTTAGGTCCCTTAACGGCAGATACGCAGTATTTT,CASSLGPLTADTQYF,TRBJ2-3,.,15,TRBV11-3,.
TGTGCCAGTAGTCCTCCGGGACAGGGGGCGGCTGCTGTTCTCTATGGCTACACCTTC,CASSPPGQGAAAVLYGYTF,TRBJ1-2,.,19,TRBV19,TRBD1
TGTGCCACCAGCAGAGATGGGACAGGGGGCTCTGGCTACACCTTC,CATSRDGTGGSGYTF,TRBJ1-2,.,15,TRBV15,TRBD1
TGTGCCACCAGTGGACAGGGGGGGAGTATCACTGAAGCTTTCTTT,CATSGQGGSITEAFF,TRBJ1-1,.,15,TRBV24-1,TRBD1
TGTGCCAGCAGCGTAGACCCAGGCCAAGCTAACTATGGCTACACCTTC,CASSVDPGQANYGYTF,TRBJ1-2,.,16,TRBV9,.
TGTGCCAGCAGCTTGGGACGGGGTAACTACGAGCAGTACTTC,CASSLGRGNYEQYF,TRBJ2-7,.,14,TRBV5-6,.
TGTGCCAGCAGCATCACCGGGACCGCCTACGAGCAGTACTTC,CASSITGTAYEQYF,TRBJ2-7,.,14,TRBV5-5,.
TGTGCCAGCAGCCAGTACCATGAGCAGTTCTTC,CASSQYHEQFF,TRBJ2-1,.,11,TRBV5-6,.
TGTGCCAGGCGAGGGGATCAAGTCTCACCCCTCCACTTT,CARRGDQVSPLHF,TRBJ1-6,.,13,TRBV2,.
TGTGCCAGCAGTTCTAGACGGATACAAGAGACCCAGTACTTC,CASSSRRIQETQYF,TRBJ2-5,once,14,TRBV6-5,.
TGCGCCAGCAGTTCGGGACTAGCGGGACCAGATACGCAGTATTTT,CASSSGLAGPDTQYF,TRBJ2-3,.,15,TRBV5-1,TRBD2
TGTGCCAGCAGCCAAGTGGCAGATACGCAGTATTTT,CASSQVADTQYF,TRBJ2-3,.,12,TRBV14,.
TGTGCCAGCTCACCTCCGGGACAGCTGAACACTGAAGCTTTCTTT,CASSPPGQLNTEAFF,TRBJ1-1,.,15,TRBV18,TRBD1
TGTGCCAGTAGTCCGGGACAGGGTGACTACGAGCAGTACTTC,CASSPGQGDYEQYF,TRBJ2-7,.,14,TRBV19,TRBD1
TGTGCCAGTAGTATAGGAGGGGGGGACACCGGGGAGCTGTTTTTT,CASSIGGGDTGELFF,TRBJ2-2,.,15,TRBV19,.
TGTGCCAGCAGTTACTCCTATAGACAGGAGTATGGCTACACCTTC,CASSYSYRQEYGYTF,TRBJ1-2,.,15,TRBV6-5,.
TGTGCCACCTTAACCGGACAGGAGATCTACGAGCAGTACTTC,CATLTGQEIYEQYF,TRBJ2-7,once,14,TRBV9,TRBD1
TGTGCCAGCAGTGGGGGCAGGGCCGGTAATTTAAATTCACCCCTCCACTTT,CASSGGRAGNLNSPLHF,TRBJ1-6,.,17,TRBV14,.